This T cell receptor beta chain is from a study of blood T cell repertoires in COVID-19. Study at large: The cDNA or gDNA used as material had been derived from T cells, B-cell-depleted T cells, or PBMCs.

Participants, about 18 to 89 years old, spanned some 23 US areas. CDR3 length: 16 amino acids. V lost 5 bases, J lost 5 bases, and 8 bases stayed unmatched. The germline gives CDR1 KGHDR, CDR2 SFDVKD. TCRdb's table, derived via immunoSEQ multiplex PCR, lists solely in-frame clones and lacks some. Of some 360,000 clones in the sample, almost 90% are singletons; the top ten hold approximately 1%. This clone has only one observation. The specimen sequenced was PBMCs or T cells enriched from blood (not recorded which). The chain recombines TRBV24-1 with TRBJ2-1; TRBD1 agrees at 10 bases. The origin of this receptor is a woman in her twenties or thirties who had been exposed to COVID-19. The CDR3: CATSAPWDRGHNEQFF. The CDR3 DNA reads TGTGCCACCAGTGCACCATGGGACAGGGGTCACAATGAGCAGTTCTTC.